This T cell receptor (beta chain) is from a study of shared T cell receptors in the human thymus. Some clones are missing from TCRdb's copy, which holds only in-frame ones; the method was immunoSEQ multiplex PCR. The table shows roughly 700,000 clones, with 70% to 90% occurring only once. V dropped 0 bases and J dropped 5 bases, with 19 bases sitting between them. This CDR3 is built from 17 residues. CDR1 is GTSNPN and CDR2 is SVGIG in the germline V gene (reference sequence). This sample also appeared in a second study, on human thymus T cells. That source notes: Corrective surgery for congenital heart defects was being performed on the healthy Finnish infants who were the donors. Resections were taken during corrective heart surgery, and the thymus tissue came from these. Within thymic and blood repertoires, V and J gene usage appeared to be biased. Among unrelated individuals, related research reported thymic repertoires that overlapped highly.

The specimen sequenced was thymocytes. This receptor was taken from a boy younger than two with a congenital heart defect. The chain has TRBV30 and TRBJ2-2; D possibly corresponds to TRBD1 (6 bases). The CDR3 region is CAWSVPNEQGRTGELFF. As DNA, the CDR3 is TGTGCCTGGAGTGTACCTAATGAGCAGGGGCGGACCGGGGAGCTGTTTTTT.